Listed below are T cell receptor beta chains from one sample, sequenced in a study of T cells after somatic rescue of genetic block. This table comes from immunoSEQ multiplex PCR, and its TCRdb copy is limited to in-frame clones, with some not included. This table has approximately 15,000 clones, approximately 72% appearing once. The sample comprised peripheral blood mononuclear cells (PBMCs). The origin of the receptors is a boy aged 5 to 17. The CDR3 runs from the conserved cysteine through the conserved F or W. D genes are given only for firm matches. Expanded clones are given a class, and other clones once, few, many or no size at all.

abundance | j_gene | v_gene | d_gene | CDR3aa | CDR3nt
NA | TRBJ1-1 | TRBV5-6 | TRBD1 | CASSWDRGQNTEAFF | TGTGCCAGCAGCTGGGACAGGGGGCAGAACACTGAAGCTTTCTTT
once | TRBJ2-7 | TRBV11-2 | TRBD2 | CASSLTPRGEQYF | TGTGCCAGCAGCTTAACCCCGCGGGGGGAGCAGTACTTC
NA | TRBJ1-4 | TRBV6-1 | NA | CASNVVRNEKLFF | TGTGCCAGCAACGTCGTTAGGAATGAAAAACTGTTTTTT
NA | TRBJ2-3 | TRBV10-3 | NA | CAIGAVTDTQYF | TGTGCCATCGGGGCAGTTACAGATACGCAGTATTTT
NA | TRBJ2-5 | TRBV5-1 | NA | CASSLAAPQETQYF | TGCGCCAGCAGCTTGGCGGCACCTCAAGAGACCCAGTACTTC
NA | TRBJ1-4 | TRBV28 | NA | CASIRETDTNEKLFF | TGTGCCAGCATCCGAGAGACGGATACAAATGAAAAACTGTTTTTT
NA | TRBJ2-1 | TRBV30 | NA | CAWSPRGTLSSYNEQFF | TGTGCCTGGAGTCCCCGTGGGACGCTGAGCTCCTACAATGAGCAGTTCTTC
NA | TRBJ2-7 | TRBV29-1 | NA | CSVAGSHQNSYEQYF | TGCAGCGTTGCCGGCTCGCATCAAAACTCCTACGAGCAGTACTTC
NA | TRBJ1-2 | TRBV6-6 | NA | CASSYSPGGTYGYTF | TGTGCCAGCAGTTACTCACCCGGGGGGACTTATGGCTACACCTTC
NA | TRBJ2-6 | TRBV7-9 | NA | CASSPRTASGANVLTF | TGTGCCAGCAGCCCTAGGACGGCCTCTGGGGCCAACGTCCTGACTTTC
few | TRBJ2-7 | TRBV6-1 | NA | CASPGTGSLWGEQYF | TGTGCCAGCCCAGGAACGGGATCCCTTTGGGGGGAGCAGTACTTC
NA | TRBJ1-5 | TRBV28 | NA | CASSPLTPSNQPQHF | TGTGCCAGCAGTCCTCTGACACCAAGCAATCAGCCCCAGCATTTT
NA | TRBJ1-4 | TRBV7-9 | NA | CASSNYRGEKLFF | TGTGCCAGCAGCAATTATAGGGGTGAAAAACTGTTTTTT
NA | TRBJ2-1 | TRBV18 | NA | CASSLDPLSDEQFF | TGTGCCAGCTCACTAGATCCCCTTAGTGATGAGCAGTTCTTC
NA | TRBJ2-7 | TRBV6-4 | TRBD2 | CASARLAGGKEQYF | TGTGCCAGCGCTAGACTAGCGGGAGGGAAAGAGCAGTACTTC
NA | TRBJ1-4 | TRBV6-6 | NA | CASRRRGRNEKLFF | TGTGCCAGCAGGCGTCGAGGACGGAATGAAAAACTGTTTTTT
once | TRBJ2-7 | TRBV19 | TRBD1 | CATGPGTGIPYEQYF | TGTGCCACCGGACCCGGGACAGGGATCCCCTACGAGCAGTACTTC
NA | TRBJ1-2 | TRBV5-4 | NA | CASRMQGTAYGYTF | TGTGCCAGCAGAATGCAGGGGACGGCCTATGGCTACACCTTC
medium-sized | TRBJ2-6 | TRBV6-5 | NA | CASSEGTGANVLTF | TGTGCCAGCAGTGAGGGGACGGGGGCCAACGTCCTGACTTTC
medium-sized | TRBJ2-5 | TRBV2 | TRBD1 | CAGRGQKETQYF | TGTGCCGGAAGGGGACAGAAAGAGACCCAGTACTTC
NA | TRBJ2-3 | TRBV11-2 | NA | CASSFLPTDTQYF | TGTGCCAGCAGCTTCCTACCCACAGATACGCAGTATTTT
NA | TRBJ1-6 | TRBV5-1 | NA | CASSLRVAENSPLHF | TGCGCCAGCAGCTTGAGGGTGGCGGAGAATTCACCCCTCCACTTT
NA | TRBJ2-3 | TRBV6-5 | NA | CASSFSERGTDTQYF | TGTGCCAGCAGTTTCTCCGAGCGGGGCACAGATACGCAGTATTTT
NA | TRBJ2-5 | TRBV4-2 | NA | CASSQEKASGYKETQYF | TGTGCCAGCAGCCAAGAAAAGGCGAGCGGCTATAAAGAGACCCAGTACTTC
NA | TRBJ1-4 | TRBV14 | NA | CASSREPKGRVNEKLFF | TGTGCCAGCAGCCGTGAACCTAAAGGAAGGGTTAATGAAAAACTGTTTTTT
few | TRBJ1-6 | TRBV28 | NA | CASSSPRQGGYNSPLHF | TGTGCCAGCAGTTCCCCCCGGCAGGGCGGGTACAATTCACCCCTCCACTTT
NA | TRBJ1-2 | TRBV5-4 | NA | CASSLPGGGSGGVDGYTF | TGTGCCAGCAGCTTACCCGGGGGCGGGTCGGGAGGGGTTGATGGCTACACCTTC
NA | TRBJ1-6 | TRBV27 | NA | CASSFHRASNSPLHF | TGTGCCAGCAGTTTCCACAGGGCAAGTAATTCACCCCTCCACTTT
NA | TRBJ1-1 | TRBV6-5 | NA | CASTMGRGVTEAFF | TGTGCCAGCACGATGGGGAGAGGGGTCACTGAAGCTTTCTTT
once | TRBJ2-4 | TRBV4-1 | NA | CASSQGLGLAKNIQYF | TGCGCCAGCAGCCAAGGATTAGGGTTAGCCAAAAACATTCAGTACTTC
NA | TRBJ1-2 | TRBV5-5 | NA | CASSPREYGYTF | TGTGCCAGCAGCCCCCGGGAATATGGCTACACCTTC
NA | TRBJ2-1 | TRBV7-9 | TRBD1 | CASSFRQGDHNEQFF | TGTGCCAGCAGCTTCAGACAGGGGGACCACAATGAGCAGTTCTTC
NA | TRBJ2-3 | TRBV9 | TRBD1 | CASSVSIRQGPDTQYF | TGTGCCAGCAGCGTATCGATCCGACAGGGCCCAGATACGCAGTATTTT
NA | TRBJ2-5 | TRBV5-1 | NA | CASSSHRLKGWETQYF | TGCGCCAGCAGCTCTCACCGTCTCAAAGGATGGGAGACCCAGTACTTC
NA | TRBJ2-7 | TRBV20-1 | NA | CSASFVYEQYF | TGCAGTGCTAGTTTCGTCTACGAGCAGTACTTC
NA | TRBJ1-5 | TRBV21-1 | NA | CASSKAIRAPGQYNQPQHF | TGTGCCAGCAGCAAAGCAATTCGGGCCCCGGGACAGTATAATCAGCCCCAGCATTTT
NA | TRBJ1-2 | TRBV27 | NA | CASSLSGHHYGYTF | TGTGCCAGCAGTTTATCGGGTCACCACTATGGCTACACCTTC
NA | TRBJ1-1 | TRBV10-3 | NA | CAISELLGTEAFF | TGTGCCATCAGTGAGTTATTGGGCACTGAAGCTTTCTTT
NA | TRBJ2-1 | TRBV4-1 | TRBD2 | CASSQGLCGLAGAHDGYNEQFF | TGCGCCAGCAGCCAAGGCCTCTGTGGACTAGCGGGAGCCCACGATGGGTACAATGAGCAGTTCTTC
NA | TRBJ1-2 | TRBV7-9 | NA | CASSFTSREGGYTF | TGTGCCAGCAGCTTCACGTCCAGGGAGGGAGGCTACACCTTC
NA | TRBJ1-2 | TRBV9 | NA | CASSVAPGGPYGYTF | TGTGCCAGCAGCGTAGCCCCGGGCGGCCCCTATGGCTACACCTTC
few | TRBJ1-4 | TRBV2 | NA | CASSDRVGDEKLFF | TGTGCCAGCAGTGACAGGGTAGGGGATGAAAAACTGTTTTTT
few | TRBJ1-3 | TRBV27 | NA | CASSLVGGNTIYF | TGTGCCAGCAGTTTAGTAGGAGGGAACACCATATATTTT
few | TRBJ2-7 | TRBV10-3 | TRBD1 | CAITRTGDGSYEQYF | TGTGCCATCACCAGGACAGGGGACGGGTCCTACGAGCAGTACTTC
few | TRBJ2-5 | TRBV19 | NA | CASRGQQETQYF | TGTGCCAGTAGGGGCCAGCAAGAGACCCAGTACTTC
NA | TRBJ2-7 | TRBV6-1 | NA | CASTTLPPYEQYF | TGTGCCAGCACCACACTACCTCCCTACGAGCAGTACTTC
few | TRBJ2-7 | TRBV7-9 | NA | CASSLFGSYEQYF | TGTGCCAGCAGCCTCTTTGGGTCCTACGAGCAGTACTTC
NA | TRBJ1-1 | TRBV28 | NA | CASTNRVNTEAFF | TGTGCCAGCACCAACAGGGTGAACACTGAAGCTTTCTTT
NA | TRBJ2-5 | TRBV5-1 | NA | CASSLMDSEETQYF | TGCGCCAGCAGCTTGATGGACAGCGAAGAGACCCAGTACTTC
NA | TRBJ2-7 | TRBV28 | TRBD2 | CASRGGGRGYEQYF | TGTGCCAGCAGGGGTGGCGGGAGAGGCTACGAGCAGTACTTC
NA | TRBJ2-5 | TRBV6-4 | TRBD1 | CASSDSVLPGTGKKETQYF | TGTGCCAGCAGTGACTCGGTTCTTCCCGGGACAGGCAAAAAAGAGACCCAGTACTTC
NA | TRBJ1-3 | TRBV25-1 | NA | CASSEHGSGNTIYF | TGTGCCAGCAGTGAACACGGCTCTGGAAACACCATATATTTT
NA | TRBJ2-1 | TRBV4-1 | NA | CASSRNRGDNEQFF | TGCGCCAGCAGCCGCAATCGAGGGGACAATGAGCAGTTCTTC
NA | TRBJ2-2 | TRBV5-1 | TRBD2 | CASSFLGLAGGVVTGELFF | TGCGCCAGCAGCTTCCTCGGACTAGCGGGAGGGGTTGTTACCGGGGAGCTGTTTTTT
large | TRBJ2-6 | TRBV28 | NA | CASSFPWQDSGANVLTF | TGTGCCAGCAGTTTCCCTTGGCAGGACTCTGGGGCCAACGTCCTGACTTTC
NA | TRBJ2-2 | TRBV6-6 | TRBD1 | CASSYGGQGISGELFF | TGTGCCAGCAGTTACGGGGGACAGGGGATATCGGGGGAGCTGTTTTTT
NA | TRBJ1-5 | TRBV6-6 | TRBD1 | CASSYTPGQGKEPQHF | TGTGCCAGCAGTTACACCCCGGGACAGGGGAAAGAGCCCCAGCATTTT
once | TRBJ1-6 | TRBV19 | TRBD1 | CASSTQTGGYSPLHF | TGTGCCAGTAGTACCCAGACAGGGGGGTATTCACCCCTCCACTTT
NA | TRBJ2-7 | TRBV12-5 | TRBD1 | CASGQGQIYEQYF | TGTGCTAGTGGCCAGGGACAGATCTACGAGCAGTACTTC
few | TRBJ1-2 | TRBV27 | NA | CASSLKVGASFGYTF | TGTGCCAGCAGTTTAAAGGTGGGGGCCTCCTTTGGCTACACCTTC